The 7 T cell receptor beta chains reported below all come from one sample, sequenced in a study of T cells in Graves' hyperthyroidism and ophthalmopathy. Amplification of TCR beta CDR3 regions was performed using RNA transcripts as template. HTBI primers drove first-round RT-PCR of the TCR CDR3. TCRdb fed the multiplex PCR reads into MiXCR, producing one record per CDR3 protein. The table shows some 370,000 distinct CDR3 sequences, with roughly 15% occurring only once. Sequences were obtained from blood. The receptor source for this set is a woman in her thirties with Graves' hyperthyroidism that later progressed to Graves' ophthalmopathy.

This clonotype has at least ten counts. This chain connects TRBV12-3 or TRBV12-4 to TRBJ1-1; 7 bases fit TRBD1. V shed 5 bases, J shed 0 bases, and the junction held 6 bases outside the gene matches. The CDR3 contains 15 residues. CDR3 sequence (DNA): TGTGCCAGCAGTCGCGCGGGACAGTTGAACACTGAAGCTTTCTTT. Translation: CASSRAGQLNTEAFF.

This clonotype was seen many times. This chain connects TRBV5-1 to TRBJ1-2; the D gene is possibly TRBD1 (6 bases). Looked up from germline, CDR1 is SGHRS and CDR2 is YFSETQ. This CDR3 spans 17 amino acids. V dropped 0 bases and J dropped 4 bases, with 19 bases sitting between them. CDR3 amino acids: CASSLGGPGTWGYGYTF. In DNA form, the CDR3 reads TGCGCCAGCAGCTTGGGCGGACCCGGGACATGGGGCTATGGCTACACCTTC.

In regard to this clonotype: A much larger clone sits a single nucleotide away, making a read error possible. This chain joins TRBV5-5 and TRBJ2-1; D uncertain. Germline CDR1 and CDR2: SGHKS and YYEKEE (reference sequence). This CDR3 is 13 amino acids long. CDR3 DNA sequence: TGTGCCAGCAGGGGCGGCAACTACAATGAGGAGTTCTTC. Translation: CASRGGNYNEEFF.

In its sample, this clonotype was seen many times. This chain joins TRBV24-1 and TRBJ1-1, with D uncertain. Germline V CDR1 and CDR2: KGHDR, SFDVKD. The length of the CDR3 is 14 residues. Between the trimmed V and J ends, which lost 4 bases and 0 bases, there was a span of 8 bases. The CDR3 loop reads CATSERALNTEAFF. CDR3 coding DNA: TGTGCCACCAGTGAAAGGGCCTTGAACACTGAAGCTTTCTTT.

This clonotype was counted many times. This chain uses TRBV11-2 with TRBJ2-1, with TRBD2 identical over 7 bases. V dropped 3 bases and J dropped 7; count of bases not matched to a gene: 15. This CDR3 contains 17 residues. Germline CDR1 SGHAT, CDR2 FQNNGV. The CDR3 region has the DNA TGTGCCAGCAGCTTGGGGGGGGGGATCCGGACTATGAATGAGCAGTTCTTC. Encoded protein: CASSLGGGIRTMNEQFF.

The J gene is TRBJ2-3, the V gene TRBV2; D is perhaps TRBD1 (5 bases). Germline values: CDR1 SNHLY, CDR2 FYNNEI. The CDR3 is made up of 15 amino acids. The V end was cut by 6 bases, the J end by 5 bases, with 18 bases between. This CDR3 is CASSLGVFREDTQYF. The CDR3 DNA is TGTGCCAGCAGCTTAGGAGTATTCAGGGAAGATACGCAGTATTTT.

This clonotype came up a few times. The chain has TRBV11-2 and TRBJ2-1; maybe TRBD2 (6 bases). Germline assignment: CDR1 SGHAT and CDR2 FQNNGV. The V end lost 8 bases, the J end lost 7 bases, and 15 bases lay between the germline ends. The CDR3 loop spans 13 amino acids. The CDR3 spells CASFDPSDNEQFF. CDR3 coding DNA: TGTGCCAGCTTCGATCCTAGCGATAATGAGCAGTTCTTC.